The 5 T cell receptor beta chains in this list originate from one sample, sequenced in a study of T cells in localized non-small cell lung cancer. Method: immunoSEQ multiplex PCR; TCRdb's copy keeps in-frame clones and lacks some. The data show roughly 72,000 clones, 86% seen once. The sequences come from peripheral blood, collected before any cancer treatment. These receptors were obtained from a male donor aged 60 or over with stage III squamous cell lung carcinoma.

The V gene is TRBV9, the J gene TRBJ1-6; D uncertain. Germline CDR1 is SGDLS and CDR2 is YYNGEE. The CDR3 runs to 14 residues. The V end was cut by 0 bases, the J end by 5 bases, with 6 bases between. CDR3 protein: CASSVDDHNSPLHF. CDR3 coding DNA: TGTGCCAGCAGCGTAGACGATCATAATTCACCCCTCCACTTT.

CDR3 loop: CSVRRGGGSTEAFF. The DNA of the CDR3 is TGCAGCGTTCGGAGGGGGGGAGGAAGCACTGAAGCTTTCTTT. This rearrangement joins TRBV29-1 to TRBJ1-1, with a tentative D call TRBD1 (6 bases). This CDR3 is built from 14 residues. V dropped 5 bases and J dropped 4 bases, with 17 bases sitting between them. Germline CDR1 reads SQVTM; CDR2 reads ANQGSEA.

J is TRBJ1-1 and V is TRBV15, with D possibly being TRBD1 (5 bases). Germline V gene lookup returns CDR1 LNHNV and CDR2 YYDKDF (reference sequence). With 5 bases removed from V and 4 bases from J, the gap between germline ends came to 26 bases. The CDR3 contains 18 residues. The CDR3 DNA reads TGTGCCACCAGCGCTAGAGGCGCGGGGGGGGGAGGTTTCACTGAAGCTTTCTTT. Translation: CATSARGAGGGGFTEAFF. The variable domain in full, with the rest retrieved from reference TRBV15 and TRBJ1-1, is DAMVIQNPRYQVTQFGKPVTLSCSQTLNHNVMYWYQQKSSQAPKLLFHYYDKDFNNEADTPDNFQSRRPNTSFCFLDIRSPGLGDTAMYLCATSARGAGGGGFTEAFFGQGTRLTVV.

The chain couples TRBV18 to TRBJ2-3; 8 positions match TRBD1. J lost 0 bases, V lost 3 bases, and 2 bases had no gene match. Per germline, CDR1 KGHSH and CDR2 LQKENI. The CDR3 spans 15 residues. The CDR3 sequence: CASSPGQVSTDTQYF. In nucleotides, the CDR3 is TGTGCCAGCTCACCGGGACAGGTTAGCACAGATACGCAGTATTTT. Combining the CDR3 with reference TRBV18 and TRBJ2-3 gives the whole variable domain NAGVMQNPRHLVRRRGQEARLRCSPMKGHSHVYWYRQLPEEGLKFMVYLQKENIIDESGMPKERFSAEFPKEGPSILRIQQVVRGDSAAYFCASSPGQVSTDTQYFGPGTRLTVL.

The rearrangement uses TRBV4-1 and TRBJ2-1; D uncertain. Germline V gives CDR1 MGHRA, CDR2 YSYEKL. The V gene lost 1 base and the J gene lost 4 bases, with 2 bases spanning the gap. This CDR3 spans 12 amino acids. Written as DNA, the CDR3 is TGCGCCAGCAGCCAAGGATACAATGAGCAGTTCTTC. Its translation: CASSQGYNEQFF.